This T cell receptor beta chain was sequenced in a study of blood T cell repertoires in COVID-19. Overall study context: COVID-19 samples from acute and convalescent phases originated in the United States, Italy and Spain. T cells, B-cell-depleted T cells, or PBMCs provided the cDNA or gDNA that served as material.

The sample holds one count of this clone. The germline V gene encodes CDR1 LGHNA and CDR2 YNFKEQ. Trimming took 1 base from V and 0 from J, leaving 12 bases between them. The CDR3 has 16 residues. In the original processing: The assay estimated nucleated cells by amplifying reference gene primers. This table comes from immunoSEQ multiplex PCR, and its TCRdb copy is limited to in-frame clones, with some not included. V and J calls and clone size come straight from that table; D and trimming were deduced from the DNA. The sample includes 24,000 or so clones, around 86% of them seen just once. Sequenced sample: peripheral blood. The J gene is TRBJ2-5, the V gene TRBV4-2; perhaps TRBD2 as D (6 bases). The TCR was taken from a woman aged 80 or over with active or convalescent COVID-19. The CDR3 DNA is TGTGCCAGCAGCCAAGGGGGCGGGGCGTACCAAGAGACCCAGTACTTC. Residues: CASSQGGGAYQETQYF.